The next 12 T cell receptor beta chains were all read from a single sample in a study of blood T cell repertoires in COVID-19. Sequenced by immunoSEQ multiplex PCR; TCRdb stores in-frame clones only, minus some. The table includes around 100,000 clones, around nine tenths detected once. Material: peripheral blood. The receptors here all came from a man aged 55 to 70 with COVID-19, enrolled during active disease.

This chain links TRBV15 with TRBJ1-2; 11 positions match TRBD1. V lost 3 bases and J lost 5; bases outside the gene matches: 5. The V gene's germline CDR1 is LNHNV and CDR2 YYDKDF (reference sequence). CDR3 length: 15 amino acids. CDR3 amino acids: CATSRGTGGLYGYTF. CDR3 in DNA: TGTGCCACCAGCAGGGGGACAGGGGGACTTTATGGCTACACCTTC.

The chain recombines TRBV3-1 (or the pseudogene TRBV3-2) with TRBJ2-3; tentative D call: TRBD2 (6 bases). The CDR3 is 15 residues long. Trimming left V 1 base short and J 7 bases short, with 15 bases between. Germline V lookup: CDR1 LGHDT, CDR2 YNNKEL (reference sequence). The CDR3 reads CASSQGLVSFNTQYF. CDR3 nucleotide sequence: TGTGCCAGCAGCCAAGGACTAGTGAGTTTCAATACGCAGTATTTT.

The J gene is TRBJ1-4, the V gene TRBV19; D unclear. CDR1 LNHDA and CDR2 SQIVND come from the germline V gene (reference sequence). The ends were cut back, 7 bases at V and 5 bases at J, with 8 bases in the middle. The CDR3 contains 12 residues. The CDR3 DNA sequence: TGTGCCAGTAACATACTAAATGAAAAACTGTTTTTT. This encodes CASNILNEKLFF. Combining the CDR3 with reference TRBV19 and TRBJ1-4 gives the whole variable domain DGGITQSPKYLFRKEGQNVTLSCEQNLNHDAMYWYRQDPGQGLRLIYYSQIVNDFQKGDIAEGYSVSREKKESFPLTVTSAQKNPTAFYLCASNILNEKLFFGSGTQLSVL.

V usage is TRBV7-9 and J usage is TRBJ2-1; D is undetermined. Germline CDR1 and CDR2: SEHNR and FQNEAQ (reference sequence). The CDR3 covers 15 residues. V shed 1 base and J shed 0 bases, with 7 bases lying between them. The DNA for the CDR3 is TGTGCCAGCAGCTTAGACAGAATCTCCTACAATGAGCAGTTCTTC. Protein sequence: CASSLDRISYNEQFF.

V is TRBV5-8 and J is TRBJ1-2; the D is unclear. With 0 bases removed from V and 2 bases from J, the gap between germline ends came to 14 bases. The CDR3 is made up of 16 amino acids. CDR1 is SGHTS and CDR2 is YDEGEE in the germline V gene. As DNA, the CDR3 is TGTGCCAGCAGCTTGGTACCTTCACGCGGCAACTATGGCTACACCTTC. Amino acid sequence: CASSLVPSRGNYGYTF.

The genes are TRBV11-2 and TRBJ1-2; D unresolved. The CDR3 has 14 amino acids. In germline, CDR1 is SGHAT, CDR2 FQNNGV. V was clipped by 1 base and J by 7 bases, with 13 bases between them. CDR3 loop: CASSLVTVGGGYTF. CDR3 DNA: TGTGCCAGCAGCTTAGTGACGGTGGGAGGTGGCTACACCTTC.

This chain connects TRBV4-3 to TRBJ2-2; D is ambiguous. Per germline, CDR1 LGHNA and CDR2 YSLEER. V lost 4 bases and J 0 bases, leaving 9 bases between the germline ends. The CDR3 extends over 15 amino acids. For the CDR3, the DNA is TGCGCCAGCAGCCGTGGGCGTACGAACACCGGGGAGCTGTTTTTT. Protein sequence: CASSRGRTNTGELFF.

The chain is built from TRBV5-6 and TRBJ2-7, with D possibly TRBD1 on 6 matching bases. The CDR3 has 14 amino acids. V dropped 3 bases and J dropped 3 bases, with 13 bases sitting between them. The germline CDR1 and CDR2 sequences are SGHDT and YYEEEE. This CDR3 reads CASSSGASSYEQYF. CDR3 in DNA: TGTGCCAGCAGCTCAGGGGCAAGCAGCTACGAGCAGTACTTC.

In DNA form, the CDR3 reads TGCGCCAGCAGCTCGGGCCAGGGTAATTCACCCCTCCACTTT. This gives the protein CASSSGQGNSPLHF. The rearrangement joins TRBV5-1 to TRBJ1-6; possibly TRBD1 for D (5 bases). The CDR3 sequence is 14 residues long. V lost 3 bases, J lost 6 bases, and 10 bases lay in between. The germline gives CDR1 SGHRS, CDR2 YFSETQ.

The J gene is TRBJ2-7, the V gene TRBV12-3 or TRBV12-4; D gene ambiguous. The CDR3 covers 13 residues. V was cut by 3 bases and J by 1 base, with 7 bases left in between. The CDR3, as DNA: TGTGCCAGCAGTTTGGGCATTTCCTACGAGCAGTACTTC. Translating it yields CASSLGISYEQYF.

The chain joins TRBV6-5 to TRBJ2-5, with 14 positions matching TRBD2. Trimming took 6 bases from V and 7 from J; bases not matched to a gene: 1. The germline V gene encodes CDR1 MNHEY and CDR2 SVGAGI. The CDR3 has 13 amino acids. CDR3 sequence reads: CASRGLAGGTQYF. The CDR3 DNA follows: TGTGCCAGCAGAGGACTAGCGGGAGGGACCCAGTACTTC.

The chain combines TRBV18 with TRBJ1-6, with D possibly matching TRBD1 (6 bases). Trimming stripped 3 bases from V and 8 bases from J, with 14 bases between. From germline, CDR1 is KGHSH and CDR2 LQKENI. This CDR3 contains 15 residues. This chain's CDR3 is CASSPYTGWDSPLHF. The CDR3 coding sequence is TGTGCCAGCTCACCGTATACAGGGTGGGATTCACCCCTCCACTTT.